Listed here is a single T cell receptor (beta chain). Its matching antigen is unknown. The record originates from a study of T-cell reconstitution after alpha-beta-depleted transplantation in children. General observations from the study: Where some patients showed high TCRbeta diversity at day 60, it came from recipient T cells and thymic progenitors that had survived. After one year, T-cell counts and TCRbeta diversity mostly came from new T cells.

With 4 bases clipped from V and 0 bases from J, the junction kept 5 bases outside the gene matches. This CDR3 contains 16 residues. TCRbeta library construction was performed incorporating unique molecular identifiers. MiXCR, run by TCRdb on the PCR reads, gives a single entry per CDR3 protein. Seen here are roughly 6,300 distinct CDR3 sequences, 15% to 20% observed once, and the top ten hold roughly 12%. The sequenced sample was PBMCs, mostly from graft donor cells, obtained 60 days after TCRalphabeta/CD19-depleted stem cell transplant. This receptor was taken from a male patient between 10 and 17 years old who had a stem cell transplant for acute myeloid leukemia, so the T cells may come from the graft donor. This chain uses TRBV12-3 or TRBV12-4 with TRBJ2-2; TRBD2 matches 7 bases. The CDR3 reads CASSSGGAANTGELFF. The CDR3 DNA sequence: TGTGCCAGCAGTTCGGGAGGAGCCGCGAACACCGGGGAGCTGTTTTTT.